The present TCR beta chain was sequenced within a study of shared clonotypes between healthy human individuals. CDR1 and CDR2 (germline): LNHNV, YYDKDF (reference sequence). The CDR3 extends over 15 amino acids. Unmatched junction bases numbered 10, after V lost 5 bases and J lost 5 bases. The assay was immunoSEQ multiplex PCR, and TCRdb's table has in-frame clones only and misses some. There are roughly 490,000 clones in the sample; over 65% occur only once, and 13% lies in the top ten. The origin of this receptor is a woman between 40 and 55 years old in good health. Some clones in this sample may be carry-over from other donors' samples. The chain links TRBV15 to TRBJ2-3; 7 nucleotides match TRBD2. The sequenced material came from PBMCs. The CDR3 bases are TGTGCCACCAGCGGGGGGAGGGCCTTTATAGATACGCAGTATTTT. Translation: CATSGGRAFIDTQYF. The full variable domain, in which reference TRBV15 and TRBJ2-3 provide the parts outside the CDR3, is DAMVIQNPRYQVTQFGKPVTLSCSQTLNHNVMYWYQQKSSQAPKLLFHYYDKDFNNEADTPDNFQSRRPNTSFCFLDIRSPGLGDTAMYLCATSGGRAFIDTQYFGPGTRLTVL.